This entry lists 5 T cell receptor beta chains sequenced from one sample in a study of T cells in Graves' hyperthyroidism and ophthalmopathy. Amplification yielded TCR beta CDR3 regions, with RNA transcripts as the source. The primer set for the first-round RT-PCR of the TCR CDR3 was HTBI. In TCRdb, the multiplex PCR reads were re-called with MiXCR into one record per CDR3 protein. The sample records under 650,000 distinct CDR3 sequences, around 15% being singletons. Sequencing used blood. The receptor set was obtained from a woman in her 30s with Graves' hyperthyroidism.

This clonotype was counted a few times. This chain links TRBV5-1 with TRBJ1-1, with unresolved D. The CDR3 extends over 12 amino acids. Germline V gene lookup returns CDR1 SGHRS and CDR2 YFSETQ. Trimming left V 2 bases short and J 8 bases short, with 10 bases between. The CDR3 nucleotides are TGCGCCAGCAGCTTAAAGCTGGGGGAAGCTTTCTTT. It is translated as CASSLKLGEAFF.

In this sample, this clonotype turned up many times. The chain has TRBV28 and TRBJ2-2; 9 bases match TRBD1. J lost 5 bases, V lost 7 bases, and 5 bases had no gene match. Germline V gene sequence: CDR1 MDHEN, CDR2 SYDVKM. The CDR3 is made up of 14 amino acids. The CDR3 region is CASNDRGTTGELFF. The CDR3 region has the DNA TGTGCCAGCAACGACAGGGGGACTACCGGGGAGCTGTTTTTT.

The gene calls are TRBV24-1 and TRBJ2-5; TRBD1 might be the D (6 bases). CDR3 length equals 11 residues. Trimming took off 7 bases at V and 5 bases at J, with 7 bases between the two ends. Germline V gene data show CDR1 as KGHDR and CDR2 as SFDVKD. CDR3 loop: CATRTGETQYF. CDR3 in DNA: TGTGCCACCAGGACAGGCGAGACCCAGTACTTC.

This clonotype was seen repeatedly, ten times or more. The chain employs TRBV7-2 and TRBJ1-2; the match to TRBD1 covers 8 bases. CDR3 length equals 14 residues. V shed 3 bases and J 6 bases; nucleotides not matched to a gene: 6. Germline loops: CDR1 SGHTA, CDR2 FQGNSA. DNA for the CDR3: TGTGCCAGCAGCTTTTCGGACAGGGATAATGGCTACACCTTC. Amino acids: CASSFSDRDNGYTF.

This clonotype was seen repeatedly, ten times or more. CDR3 sequence (DNA): TGTGCCAGCAGCTTGAGGGGACAGGGTGGCACTGAAGCTTTCTTT. It translates to CASSLRGQGGTEAFF. The chain uses TRBV11-3 and TRBJ1-1; the match to TRBD1 covers 9 bases. This CDR3 contains 15 residues. V was clipped by 3 bases and J by 4 bases; unmatched bases: 6. Germline CDR1 SGHNT, CDR2 YENEEA.